A selection of T cell receptor beta chains follows, all from one sample in a study of T cell changes during pregnancy in multiple sclerosis. Some clones are missing from TCRdb's copy, which holds only in-frame ones; the method was immunoSEQ multiplex PCR. The data contain about 29,000 clones, 89% of them singletons. Sample: CD8+ T cells from peripheral blood mononuclear cells, taken after pregnancy. All receptors come from a female donor with multiple sclerosis, enrolled in a pregnancy study. CDR3s include the opening cysteine and the closing phenylalanine or tryptophan. The order of the fields is clone size, D gene, V gene, J gene, CDR3 protein, CDR3 DNA. A D gene is named only where the DNA matches it firmly. A clone size is listed for some rows: how often the clone was seen (once, few, many), or a class if it is expanded.

clone size: -
D gene: -
V gene: TRBV7-9
J gene: TRBJ1-2
CDR3 protein: CASSSGLDGYTF
CDR3 DNA: TGTGCCAGCAGCTCGGGATTAGATGGCTACACCTTC

clone size: -
D gene: -
V gene: TRBV11-3
J gene: TRBJ2-1
CDR3 protein: CASSATRTVGGNEQFF
CDR3 DNA: TGTGCCAGCAGCGCAACAAGGACGGTGGGGGGCAATGAGCAGTTCTTC

clone size: -
D gene: -
V gene: TRBV9
J gene: TRBJ2-2
CDR3 protein: CASSAWTIANTGELFF
CDR3 DNA: TGTGCCAGCAGCGCCTGGACTATCGCGAACACCGGGGAGCTGTTTTTT

clone size: -
D gene: -
V gene: TRBV7-2
J gene: TRBJ2-1
CDR3 protein: CASSFEVENEQFF
CDR3 DNA: TGTGCCAGCAGCTTCGAGGTGGAGAATGAGCAGTTCTTC

clone size: once
D gene: TRBD1
V gene: TRBV27
J gene: TRBJ2-7
CDR3 protein: CASSGTDSYEQYF
CDR3 DNA: TGTGCCAGCAGCGGGACAGACTCCTACGAGCAGTACTTC

clone size: -
D gene: -
V gene: TRBV10-2
J gene: TRBJ2-7
CDR3 protein: CASSQGSYEQYF
CDR3 DNA: TGCGCCAGCAGCCAGGGGTCTTACGAGCAGTACTTC

clone size: -
D gene: -
V gene: TRBV30
J gene: TRBJ1-1
CDR3 protein: CAWSVDSNTEAFF
CDR3 DNA: TGTGCCTGGAGTGTCGACAGCAACACTGAAGCTTTCTTT

clone size: once
D gene: -
V gene: TRBV7-5
J gene: TRBJ2-7
CDR3 protein: CARSLVGLADTSYEQYF
CDR3 DNA: TGTGCCAGAAGCCTAGTGGGACTAGCGGATACCTCCTACGAGCAGTACTTC

clone size: -
D gene: -
V gene: TRBV6-5
J gene: TRBJ2-7
CDR3 protein: CASSHHPRVQYF
CDR3 DNA: TGTGCCAGCAGTCACCACCCTCGCGTGCAGTACTTC

clone size: -
D gene: TRBD1
V gene: TRBV7-2
J gene: TRBJ1-4
CDR3 protein: CASSLVTRTAGGYEKLFF
CDR3 DNA: TGTGCCAGCAGCTTAGTAACCCGGACAGCAGGGGGTTATGAAAAACTGTTTTTT